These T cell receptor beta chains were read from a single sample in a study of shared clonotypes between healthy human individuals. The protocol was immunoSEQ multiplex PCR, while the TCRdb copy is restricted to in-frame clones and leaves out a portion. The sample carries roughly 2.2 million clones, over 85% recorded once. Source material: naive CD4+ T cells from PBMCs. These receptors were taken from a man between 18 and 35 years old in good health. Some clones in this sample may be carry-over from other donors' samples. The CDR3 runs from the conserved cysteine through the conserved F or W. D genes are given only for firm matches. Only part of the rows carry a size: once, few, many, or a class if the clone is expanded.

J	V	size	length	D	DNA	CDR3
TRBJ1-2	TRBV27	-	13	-	TGTGCCAGCAGTTTAACAGGGACCTATGGCTACACCTTC	CASSLTGTYGYTF
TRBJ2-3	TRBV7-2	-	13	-	TGTGCCAGCAGCGGCGGGACCGGAGATACGCAGTATTTT	CASSGGTGDTQYF
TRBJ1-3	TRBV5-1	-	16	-	TGCGCCAGCAGCCCCAGGACGGCTGACTCTGGAAACACCATATATTTT	CASSPRTADSGNTIYF
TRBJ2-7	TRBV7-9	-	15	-	TGTGCCAGCAGCTTAGCGTCTAGTCTCAGCTCCCAGCAGTACTTC	CASSLASSLSSQQYF
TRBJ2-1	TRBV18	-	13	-	TGTGCCAGCTCACCAATGGGAGAAGTTGAGCAGTTCTTC	CASSPMGEVEQFF
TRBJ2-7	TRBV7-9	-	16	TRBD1	TGTGCCAGCAGCGCCCGCCCCGGGACAGGTACCTACGAGCAGTACTTC	CASSARPGTGTYEQYF
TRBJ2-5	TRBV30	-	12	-	TGTGCCTGCATTACAGGGTTGGAGACCCAGTACTTC	CACITGLETQYF
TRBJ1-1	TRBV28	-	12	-	TGTGCCAGCAGTCCCAAACACGTTGAAGCTTTCTTT	CASSPKHVEAFF
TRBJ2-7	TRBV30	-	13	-	TGTGCCTGGAGTGTACTGGGCCAGGGCAGGCAGTACTTC	CAWSVLGQGRQYF
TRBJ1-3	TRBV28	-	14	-	TGTGCCAGCAGTTTATGGGGGCCTGGAAACACCATATATTTT	CASSLWGPGNTIYF
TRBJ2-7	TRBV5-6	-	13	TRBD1	TGTGCCAGCAGCTTGAGGGACAGCTACGAGCAGTACTTC	CASSLRDSYEQYF
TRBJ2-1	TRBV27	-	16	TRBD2	TGTGCCAGCAGTTTCGCAGCGGGAGGATCCTACAATGAGCAGTTCTTC	CASSFAAGGSYNEQFF
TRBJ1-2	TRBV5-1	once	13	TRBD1	TGCGCCAGCAGCCGGGACAGCAACTATGGCTACACCTTC	CASSRDSNYGYTF
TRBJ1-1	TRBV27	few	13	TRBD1	TGTGCCAGCAGTCCAGGGGGCTTCACTGAAGCTTTCTTT	CASSPGGFTEAFF
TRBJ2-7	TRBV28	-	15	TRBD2	TGTGCCAGCAGTTTTGGAAGCGGGAGGTCCTACGAGCAGTACTTC	CASSFGSGRSYEQYF
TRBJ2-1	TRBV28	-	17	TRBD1	TGTGCCAGCATTGGACAGGGACAGCACGCGTCCTACAATGAGCAGTTCTTC	CASIGQGQHASYNEQFF
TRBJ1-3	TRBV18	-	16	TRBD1	TGTGCCAGCTCACCAGCAGGGGGGGGCCCAAAGGACACCATATATTTT	CASSPAGGGPKDTIYF